The 13 T cell receptor beta chains presented below share a single source sample, sequenced in a study of CD8 T cells in Susac syndrome. Random hexamers were used to reverse transcribe 0.5 to 1 ug of RNA. MiXCR, run by TCRdb on the immunoSEQ multiplex PCR reads, gives a single entry per CDR3 protein. The table has 150,000 to 200,000 distinct CDR3 sequences, 95% seen once; the top ten hold 0.093%. Sequencing was carried out using CD4+ T cells from PBMCs. The source is a human donor with multiple sclerosis.

This clonotype was counted once. V and J are TRBV5-4 and TRBJ1-2; TRBD1 is a possible D gene (5 bases). V was cut by 4 bases and J by 0 bases, with 16 bases left in between. The CDR3 consists of 16 residues. Germline V gene sequence: CDR1 SGHNT, CDR2 YYREEE (reference sequence). CDR3 bases: TGTGCCAGCAGCCCCATGGGGGTAACAGCTAACTATGGCTACACCTTC. It encodes CASSPMGVTANYGYTF.

This chain joins TRBV6-2 or TRBV6-3 and TRBJ2-7; 8 bases line up with TRBD2. Per the germline V gene, CDR1 is MNHEY and CDR2 is SVGEGT. The J segment lost 0 bases and the V segment lost 6 bases, leaving 7 bases of the junction unmatched. The CDR3 consists of 15 residues. In nucleotides, the CDR3 is TGTGCCAGCAGAGCCCTTAGCGGGGACTCCTACGAGCAGTACTTC. It translates to CASRALSGDSYEQYF.

The J gene is TRBJ2-1, the V gene TRBV30, with 8 bases identical to TRBD2. Germline CDR1 reads GTSNPN; CDR2 reads SVGIG (reference sequence). The CDR3 consists of 13 residues. The junction had 8 bases not matched to a gene; V was cut back by 3 bases and J by 10 bases. CDR3 sequence (DNA): TGTGCCTGGAGCTACGGGGGGGCGGGAGAGCAGTTCTTC. Its protein product is CAWSYGGAGEQFF.

This clonotype was seen once. The chain uses TRBV25-1 and TRBJ2-7; tentative D call: TRBD1 (6 bases). This CDR3 has 13 residues. The ends were cut back, 5 bases at V and 2 bases at J, with 10 bases in the middle. Germline loops: CDR1 MGHDK, CDR2 SYGVNS. CDR3 in DNA: TGTGCCAGCAGTAAGACAGGCGCCTACGAGCAGTACTTC. As protein: CASSKTGAYEQYF.

The DNA for the CDR3 is TGTGCCTGGAGTTCCAGAAGTATCTATAATTCACCCCTCCACTTT. This gives the protein CAWSSRSIYNSPLHF. V gene TRBV30 combines with J gene TRBJ1-6; D uncertain. CDR1 is GTSNPN, CDR2 SVGIG, per germline (reference sequence). Trimming removed 2 bases from V and 3 bases from J, with 11 bases in between. The CDR3 is made up of 15 amino acids.

This chain uses TRBV25-1 with TRBJ1-4; D not certain. Between the trimmed V and J ends, which lost 3 bases and 10 bases, there was a span of 18 bases. Germline CDR1 is MGHDK and CDR2 is SYGVNS. This CDR3 has 15 amino acids. CDR3 protein: CASSDRTGVYGKLFF. The CDR3 region has the DNA TGTGCCAGCAGTGACAGGACGGGCGTTTACGGAAAACTGTTTTTT.

The sample holds a few counts of this clonotype. The chain has TRBV28 and TRBJ2-6, with no clear D. Germline loops: CDR1 MDHEN, CDR2 SYDVKM. The length of the CDR3 is 15 residues. V gave up 3 bases and J gave up 4 bases, with 10 bases separating them. CDR3 amino acids: CASSLVGSGANVLTF. In DNA, the CDR3 is TGTGCCAGCAGTTTGGTGGGAAGCGGGGCCAACGTCCTGACTTTC.

This chain joins TRBV20-1 and TRBJ2-2; 7 nucleotides line up with TRBD1. CDR3 length: 15 amino acids. Germline V lookup: CDR1 DFQATT, CDR2 SNEGSKA (reference sequence). The V gene end was trimmed by 2 bases and the J gene end by 7 bases; junction bases not matched to a gene: 10. The CDR3 DNA follows: TGCAGTGCTAGACCCGACAGGGATGGGCACGGGGAGCTGTTTTTT. Its protein product is CSARPDRDGHGELFF.

The chain employs TRBV28 and TRBJ2-5; weak D call: TRBD1 (5 bases). The CDR3 contains 14 residues. V gave up 2 bases and J gave up 4 bases, with 11 bases separating them. Germline CDR1 and CDR2: MDHEN and SYDVKM. The CDR3 sequence is CASSLLGLGETQYF. CDR3 bases: TGTGCCAGCAGTTTACTGGGGCTCGGAGAGACCCAGTACTTC.

V gene TRBV6-5 combines with J gene TRBJ2-7; D is possibly TRBD1 (6 bases). The CDR3 is 17 residues long. CDR1 and CDR2 from the germline V gene are MNHEY and SVGAGI. V lost 0 bases, J lost 1 base, and 16 bases lay in between. CDR3 protein: CASSYSAPTGMSYEQYF. For the CDR3, the DNA is TGTGCCAGCAGTTACTCCGCGCCGACAGGAATGTCCTACGAGCAGTACTTC.

The chain is built from TRBV29-1 and TRBJ2-7; weak D call: TRBD2 (5 bases). The CDR3 contains 11 residues. Trimming cost V 7 bases and J 4 bases, with 11 bases left between them. Per germline, CDR1 SQVTM and CDR2 ANQGSEA. The CDR3: CSAVREYEQYF. The CDR3 DNA sequence: TGCAGCGCCGTAAGGGAGTACGAGCAGTACTTC.

The chain recombines TRBV25-1 with TRBJ2-3; 9 bases agree with TRBD2. This CDR3 has 14 residues. V lost 3 bases, J lost 5 bases, and 3 bases stayed unmatched. Per the germline V gene, CDR1 is MGHDK and CDR2 is SYGVNS. CDR3 residues: CASSDISGGDTQYF. For the CDR3, the DNA is TGTGCCAGCAGTGATATTAGCGGGGGAGATACGCAGTATTTT.

The rearrangement uses TRBV9 and TRBJ1-4; 8 positions agree with TRBD1. Germline lookup yields CDR1 SGDLS and CDR2 YYNGEE. Trimming at V came to 4 bases and at J to 7 bases, leaving 6 bases not matched to a gene. CDR3 length equals 14 residues. The CDR3, as DNA: TGTGCCAGCAGCATAGGACAGGGATCTGAAAAACTGTTTTTT. Translating gives CASSIGQGSEKLFF.